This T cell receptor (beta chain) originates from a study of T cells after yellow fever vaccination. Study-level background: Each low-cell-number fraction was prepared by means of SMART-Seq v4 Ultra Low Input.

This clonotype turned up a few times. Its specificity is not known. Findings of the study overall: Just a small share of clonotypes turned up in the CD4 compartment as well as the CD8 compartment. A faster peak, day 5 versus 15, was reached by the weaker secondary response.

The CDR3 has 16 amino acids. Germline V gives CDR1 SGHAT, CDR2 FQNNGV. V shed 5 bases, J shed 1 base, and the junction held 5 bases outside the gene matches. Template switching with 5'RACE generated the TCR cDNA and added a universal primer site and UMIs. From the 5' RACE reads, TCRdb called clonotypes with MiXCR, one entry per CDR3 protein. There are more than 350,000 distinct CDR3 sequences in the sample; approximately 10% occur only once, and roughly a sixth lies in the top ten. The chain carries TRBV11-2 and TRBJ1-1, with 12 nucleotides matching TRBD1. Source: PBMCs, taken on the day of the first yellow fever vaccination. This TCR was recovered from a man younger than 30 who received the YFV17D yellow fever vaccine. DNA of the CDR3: TGTGCCAGCAGCGCGGGACAGGGGGCGCAGAACACTGAAGCTTTCTTT. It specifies CASSAGQGAQNTEAFF.